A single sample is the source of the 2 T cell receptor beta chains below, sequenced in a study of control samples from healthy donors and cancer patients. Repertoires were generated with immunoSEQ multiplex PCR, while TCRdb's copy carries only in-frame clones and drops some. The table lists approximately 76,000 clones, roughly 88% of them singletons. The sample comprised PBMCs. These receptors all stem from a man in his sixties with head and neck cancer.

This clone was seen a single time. The CDR3 here is CASSEDVQLNTEAFF. In DNA, the CDR3 is TGTGCCAGCAGTGAAGACGTACAACTGAACACTGAAGCTTTCTTT. This chain connects TRBV6-1 to TRBJ1-1; no clear D. The length of the CDR3 is 15 residues. V lost 1 base and J 0 bases, leaving 9 bases between the germline ends. Germline loops: CDR1 MNHNS, CDR2 SASEGT.

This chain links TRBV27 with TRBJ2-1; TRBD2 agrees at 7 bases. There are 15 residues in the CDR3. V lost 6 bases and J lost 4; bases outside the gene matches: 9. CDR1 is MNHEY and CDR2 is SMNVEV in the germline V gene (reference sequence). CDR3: CASRTSGNSYNEQFF. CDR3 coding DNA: TGTGCCAGCAGAACGAGCGGGAACTCTTACAATGAGCAGTTCTTC.